Listed below are T cell receptor beta chains from one sample, sequenced in a study of shared T cell receptors in the human thymus. Clones were sequenced by immunoSEQ multiplex PCR, and TCRdb holds only the in-frame ones, with some missing. Of more than 550,000 clones in the sample, approximately 85% were seen once. These data were likewise used in another study, on human thymus T cells.

What was sequenced was thymocytes. These receptors all stem from a girl in the first two years of life with a congenital heart defect. The CDR3 runs from the conserved cysteine through the conserved F or W.

v_call	j_call	cdr3_aa
TRBV10-3	TRBJ2-3	CAIGLDTDTQYF
TRBV7-9	TRBJ2-7	CASSPIYEQYF
TRBV4-3	.	CASSRGTGLFEQYF
TRBV14	TRBJ2-2	CASSQERTDRGDTGELFF
TRBV6-5	TRBJ1-2	CASSYRRDTNYGYTF
TRBV11-2	TRBJ2-1	CASSLGPPRSYNEQFF
TRBV6-5	TRBJ1-1	CASSDGQGNTEAFF
TRBV29-1	TRBJ2-3	CSVVRADTQYF
TRBV9	TRBJ1-3	CASSVAQGGSGNTIYF
TRBV7-7	TRBJ1-1	CASRPISENTEAFF
TRBV5-1	TRBJ2-7	CASSLSPGWISYEQYF
TRBV5-1	TRBJ1-1	CASSWGGLGAVNTEAFF
TRBV9	TRBJ1-5	CASSVNWGPQPQHF
TRBV12-5	TRBJ1-2	CASGLDEEVYTF
TRBV5-6	TRBJ2-5	CASSLARLAEETQYF
TRBV6-5	TRBJ1-3	CASPNSGNTIYF
TRBV7-8	TRBJ1-1	CASSQRRTNTEAFF
TRBV27	TRBJ1-1	CASGQGRNTEAFF
TRBV5-4	TRBJ1-1	CASSPRDRGTTEAFF
TRBV7-8	TRBJ2-3	CASSSPGAGGNQYGQYF